This T cell receptor beta chain was recovered during a study of OX40 agonist ivuxolimab in advanced cancers. Looking at the study overall: Two cutaneous melanoma patients and one hepatocellular carcinoma patient, three in all, had partial responses. Overall study results and limits: The expanded peripheral T cells' antigen specificity was not determined. CD4+ and CD8+ blood T cells expanded clonally by week 6 at 0.1 to 3.0 mg/kg.

Clones were sequenced by immunoSEQ multiplex PCR, and TCRdb holds only the in-frame ones, with some missing. The sample lists roughly 73,000 clones, roughly 80% occurring once. On this clone itself: The antigen is undetermined.

Germline V gene sequence: CDR1 PRHDT, CDR2 FYEKMQ (reference sequence). Germline trimming cut 1 base from V and 2 bases from J; bases unmatched to any gene: 4. The CDR3 has 15 residues. This sequence originates from an adult with an advanced solid tumor such as melanoma, head and neck, liver or kidney cancer. The genes are TRBV13 and TRBJ2-5; 7 bases align to TRBD1. The sample consisted of CD4+ or CD8+ T cells sorted from blood, taken in a trial of the OX40 agonist ivuxolimab. CDR3 coding DNA: TGTGCCAGCAGCTTAGCCGCACAGGGGCAAGAGACCCAGTACTTC. Translated: CASSLAAQGQETQYF.